The TCR beta chain described here comes from a study of T and B cells in COVID-19 patients. Looking at the study overall: Most recovered patients had mild to moderate COVID-19 treated as outpatients. Findings and limits, study-wide: Highly clonal in active COVID-19, TRB repertoires exceeded healthy-donor diversity and richness at recovery.

There are 14 residues in the CDR3. Germline lookup yields CDR1 SGHDT and CDR2 YYEEEE. V was shortened by 5 bases and J by 5 bases, with 17 bases between the two germline ends. Multiplex PCR with BIOMED2 TRB-A/B primer pools amplified TRB rearrangements. A single record per CDR3 protein comes from TCRdb applying MiXCR to the multiplex PCR reads. The sample yields roughly 4,600 distinct CDR3 sequences, roughly 23% seen once. This clonotype was recorded many times. The target antigen is unknown. From blood, about 240-550 ng of genomic DNA served as TRB template. The sequencing input was blood. The chain carries TRBV5-6 and TRBJ2-7, with a possible D match to TRBD1 (5 bases). This clonotype originated in a human donor with active COVID-19. The CDR3 loop reads CASRQDYVPHEQYF. The CDR3 bases are TGTGCCAGCAGACAGGATTACGTTCCCCACGAGCAGTACTTC. Based on the CDR3 plus reference TRBV5-6 and TRBJ2-7, the full variable domain is DAGVTQSPTHLIKTRGQQVTLRCSPKSGHDTVSWYQQALGQGPQFIFQYYEEEERQRGNFPDRFSGHQFPNYSSELNVNALLLGDSALYLCASRQDYVPHEQYFGPGTRLTVT.